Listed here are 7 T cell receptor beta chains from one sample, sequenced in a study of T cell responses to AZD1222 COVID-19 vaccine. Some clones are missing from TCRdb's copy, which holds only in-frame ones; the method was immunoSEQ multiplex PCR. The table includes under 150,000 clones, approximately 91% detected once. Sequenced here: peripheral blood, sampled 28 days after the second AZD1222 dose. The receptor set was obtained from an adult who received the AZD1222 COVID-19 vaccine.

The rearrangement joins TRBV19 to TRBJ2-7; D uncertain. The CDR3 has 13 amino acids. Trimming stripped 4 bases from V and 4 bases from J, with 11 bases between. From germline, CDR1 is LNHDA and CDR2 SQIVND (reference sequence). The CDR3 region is CASSTYPMYEQYF. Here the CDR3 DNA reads TGTGCCAGTAGTACATACCCTATGTACGAGCAGTACTTC.

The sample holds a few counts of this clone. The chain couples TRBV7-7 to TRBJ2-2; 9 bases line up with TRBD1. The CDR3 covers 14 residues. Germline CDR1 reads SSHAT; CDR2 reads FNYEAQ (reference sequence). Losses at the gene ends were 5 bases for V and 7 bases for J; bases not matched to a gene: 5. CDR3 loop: CASSPQGAIGELFF. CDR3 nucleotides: TGTGCCAGCAGCCCACAGGGGGCTATCGGGGAGCTGTTTTTT.

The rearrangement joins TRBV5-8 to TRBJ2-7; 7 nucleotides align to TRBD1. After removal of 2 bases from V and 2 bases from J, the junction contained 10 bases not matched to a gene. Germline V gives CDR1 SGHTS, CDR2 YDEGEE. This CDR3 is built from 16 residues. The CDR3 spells CASSFLPGQKPYEQYF. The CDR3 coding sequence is TGTGCCAGCAGCTTCCTCCCGGGACAGAAGCCCTACGAGCAGTACTTC.

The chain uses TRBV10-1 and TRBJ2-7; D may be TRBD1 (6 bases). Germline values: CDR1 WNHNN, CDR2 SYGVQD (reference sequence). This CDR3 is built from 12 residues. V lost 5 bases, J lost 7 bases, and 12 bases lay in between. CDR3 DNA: TGCGCCAGCAGTACAGGGTTGGGTGAGCAGTACTTC. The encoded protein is CASSTGLGEQYF.

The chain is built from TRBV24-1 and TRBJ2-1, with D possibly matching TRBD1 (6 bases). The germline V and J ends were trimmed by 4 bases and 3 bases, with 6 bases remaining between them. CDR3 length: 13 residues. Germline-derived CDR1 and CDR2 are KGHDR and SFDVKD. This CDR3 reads CATSEDSYNEQFF. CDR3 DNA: TGTGCCACCAGTGAGGACAGCTACAATGAGCAGTTCTTC.

The CDR3 reads CASSLTGNTGELFF. The CDR3 DNA reads TGTGCCAGCAGCCTGACAGGGAACACCGGGGAGCTGTTTTTT. The genes are TRBV5-6 and TRBJ2-2, with D tentatively TRBD1 (6 bases). Germline V gene sequence: CDR1 SGHDT, CDR2 YYEEEE. Trimming pared 4 bases from V and 1 base from J, leaving 8 bases between. This CDR3 comprises 14 residues.

CDR3 in amino acids: CASSPVAGGALLEQFF. DNA for the CDR3: TGCGCCAGCAGCCCGGTGGCGGGCGGGGCCCTTTTGGAGCAGTTCTTC. V and J are TRBV4-1 and TRBJ2-1, with D possibly being TRBD2 (6 bases). CDR1 is MGHRA, CDR2 YSYEKL, per germline. The CDR3 runs 16 residues. The V end was cut by 4 bases, the J end by 10 bases, with 23 bases between.